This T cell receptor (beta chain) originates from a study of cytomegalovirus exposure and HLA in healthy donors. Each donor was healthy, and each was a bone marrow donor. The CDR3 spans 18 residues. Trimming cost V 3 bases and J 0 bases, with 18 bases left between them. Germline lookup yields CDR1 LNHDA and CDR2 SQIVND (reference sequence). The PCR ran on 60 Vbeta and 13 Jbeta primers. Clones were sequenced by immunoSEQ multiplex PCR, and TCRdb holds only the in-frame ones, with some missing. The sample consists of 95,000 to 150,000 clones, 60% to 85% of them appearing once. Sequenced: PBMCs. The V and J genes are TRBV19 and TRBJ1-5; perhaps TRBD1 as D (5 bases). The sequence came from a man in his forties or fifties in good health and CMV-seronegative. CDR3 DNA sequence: TGTGCCAGTAGTATGGGGCAGGGTTTCCAGTATAGCAATCAGCCCCAGCATTTT. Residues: CASSMGQGFQYSNQPQHF.